This TCR beta chain emerged from a study of T-cell reconstitution after alpha-beta-depleted transplantation in children. The study's findings and limits: One year after transplant, T-cell counts and diversity came mostly from newly produced T cells.

A TCRbeta library incorporating unique molecular identifiers was prepared. In TCRdb, the PCR reads were re-called with MiXCR into one record per CDR3 protein. In the table there are nearly 350,000 distinct CDR3 sequences, about 17% of which are singletons. The table lists this clonotype with a few counts. Its antigen is unidentified. In germline, CDR1 is LGHNA, CDR2 YNFKEQ. The CDR3 has 15 residues. Trimming removed 0 bases from V and 6 bases from J; junction bases left unmatched: 5. The V gene is TRBV4-2, the J gene TRBJ1-1, with 9 bases identical to TRBD1. Sequences were derived from PBMCs, mostly from graft donor cells, sampled 360 days after TCRalphabeta/CD19-depleted stem cell transplant. The receptor's source is a male patient aged 2-15 years who had a stem cell transplant for acute lymphoblastic leukemia, so the T cells may come from the graft donor. The CDR3 spells CASSQEGQGNPEAFF. The CDR3 DNA is TGTGCCAGCAGCCAAGAGGGACAGGGAAACCCTGAAGCTTTCTTT.